This entry features one TCR beta chain sequence. The sample originates from a study of cytomegalovirus exposure and HLA in healthy donors. Looked up from germline, CDR1 is SGDLS and CDR2 is YYNGEE. V gave up 0 bases and J gave up 3 bases, with 7 bases separating them. The CDR3 spans 14 residues. In the PCR, 60 Vbeta and 13 Jbeta primers were used. The protocol was immunoSEQ multiplex PCR, while the TCRdb copy is restricted to in-frame clones and leaves out a portion. The sample carries about 75,000 clones, 82% recorded once. The chain uses TRBV9 and TRBJ1-3, with D uncertain. This receptor was identified in a young man in good health and CMV-seronegative. Specimen: PBMCs. This CDR3 reads CASSVVGGGNTIYF. Here the CDR3 DNA reads TGTGCCAGCAGCGTAGTGGGAGGTGGAAACACCATATATTTT.